The next 14 T cell receptor beta chains were all read from a single sample in a study of cytomegalovirus exposure and HLA in healthy donors. Primers for the PCR totalled 60 Vbeta and 13 Jbeta. Method: immunoSEQ multiplex PCR; TCRdb's copy keeps in-frame clones and lacks some. The sample includes some 150,000 clones, around 82% of them seen just once. The sample was PBMCs. The receptors originated from a woman aged 40 to 50 in good health and CMV-seropositive.

V and J are TRBV4-1 and TRBJ1-1; perhaps TRBD1 as D (5 bases). Germline-derived CDR1 and CDR2 are MGHRA and YSYEKL. The V and J ends lost 2 bases and 4 bases respectively, with 14 bases between them. This CDR3 comprises 15 residues. In nucleotides, the CDR3 is TGCGCCAGCAGCCAATCTCCCATGGGGCTCACTGAAGCTTTCTTT. It encodes CASSQSPMGLTEAFF.

The rearrangement uses TRBV11-3 and TRBJ2-7; D is undetermined. This CDR3 has 18 amino acids. The V and J ends lost 5 bases and 4 bases respectively, with 27 bases between them. CDR1 and CDR2 (germline): SGHNT, YENEEA. The CDR3 DNA reads TGTGCCAGCAGCCTAGGACGGAGCGATGAACCTTCCCTGTACGAGCAGTACTTC. As protein: CASSLGRSDEPSLYEQYF.

This chain links TRBV27 with TRBJ2-7, with D tentatively TRBD2 (5 bases). CDR3 length equals 16 residues. Trimming left V 2 bases short and J 5 bases short, with 19 bases between. Germline lookup yields CDR1 MNHEY and CDR2 SMNVEV (reference sequence). The CDR3 DNA is TGTGCCAGCAGTTTAAATGCGGTGGGAGTGGTGGACGAGCAGTACTTC. Encoded protein: CASSLNAVGVVDEQYF.

This clone was counted a few times. The chain recombines TRBV5-6 with TRBJ2-5; the match to TRBD1 covers 10 bases. The J call may be incorrect, as the DNA end agrees better with TRBJ2-7. Germline CDR1 is SGHDT and CDR2 is YYEEEE. The CDR3 is 15 residues long. CDR3 in DNA: TGTGCCAGCAGCTCAGTGGGACAGGGGTCCGACGAGCAGTACTTC. Its translation: CASSSVGQGSDEQYF.

The CDR3 DNA is TGTGCCTGGAGGACAAGAGCCGGAAACACCATATATTTT. It translates to CAWRTRAGNTIYF. This chain links TRBV30 with TRBJ1-3; D remains unclear. The CDR3 totals 13 residues. Germline V lookup: CDR1 GTSNPN, CDR2 SVGIG (reference sequence). V was trimmed by 3 bases and J by 4 bases, leaving 10 bases between them.

The chain recombines TRBV6-1 with TRBJ2-1; 7 nucleotides agree with TRBD2. Trimming cost V 8 bases and J 9 bases; bases outside gene matches: 16. The germline CDR1 and CDR2 sequences are MNHNS and SASEGT. This CDR3 has 15 residues. The CDR3, as DNA: TGTGCCAGCGGTCAATCCTGGGCGGGAGTCTTTGAGCAGTTCTTC. Protein sequence: CASGQSWAGVFEQFF.

A remark on this clone: This likely comes from a read error, as the CDR3 has no conserved phenylalanine or tryptophan at its end. The DNA is left out, because the CDR3 cannot be placed on it with certainty; the CDR3 is given as TCRdb lists it. The chain has TRBV27 and TRBJ2-7; the DNA was not used to check the table's D call, TRBD1. CDR1 MNHEY and CDR2 SMNVEV come from the germline V gene (reference sequence). The CDR3 extends over 9 residues, inclusive of both ends. The CDR3 loop reads CAGPMTGGI.

V usage is TRBV6-6 and J usage is TRBJ2-3, with 10 nucleotides matching TRBD2. Trimming removed 6 bases from V and 6 bases from J; junction bases left unmatched: 12. Per germline, CDR1 MNHNY and CDR2 SVGAGI (reference sequence). This CDR3 region has 16 residues. The DNA for the CDR3 is TGTGCCAGCAGCCCCGGGGGAGCGGGAGGGAGGGATACGCAGTATTTT. Translated: CASSPGGAGGRDTQYF.

The chain employs TRBV19 and TRBJ2-7; 8 nucleotides align to TRBD2. Germline V CDR1 and CDR2: LNHDA, SQIVND (reference sequence). The V and J ends lost 4 bases and 1 base, in that order; junction bases with no gene match: 3. This CDR3 has 14 amino acids. The CDR3 reads CASSNAGGSYEQYF. The CDR3 nucleotides are TGTGCCAGTAGTAACGCGGGAGGTTCCTACGAGCAGTACTTC. Full variable domain (missing parts from reference TRBV19 and TRBJ2-7): DGGITQSPKYLFRKEGQNVTLSCEQNLNHDAMYWYRQDPGQGLRLIYYSQIVNDFQKGDIAEGYSVSREKKESFPLTVTSAQKNPTAFYLCASSNAGGSYEQYFGPGTRLTVT.

The chain recombines TRBV6-1 with TRBJ2-3, with 8 positions matching TRBD2. This CDR3 is built from 17 residues. J was trimmed by 4 bases and V by 4 bases; bases with no gene match: 13. From germline, CDR1 is MNHNS and CDR2 SASEGT. CDR3 nucleotide sequence: TGTGCCAGCAGTGCACCTTTGGGGGCGGGAGGCCCAGATACGCAGTATTTT. Its translation is CASSAPLGAGGPDTQYF.

The chain has TRBV13 and TRBJ2-7, with 7 bases identical to TRBD2. J gave up 2 bases and V 7 bases, and 8 bases lay outside the gene matches. This CDR3 region has 14 residues. CDR1 and CDR2 (germline): PRHDT, FYEKMQ (reference sequence). In nucleotides, the CDR3 is TGTGCCAGCAAACCTAGCGGAAAGACCTACGAGCAGTACTTC. It codes for CASKPSGKTYEQYF.

V and J are TRBV2 and TRBJ2-2; D might be TRBD2 (6 bases). The CDR3 sequence is 14 residues long. In germline, CDR1 is SNHLY, CDR2 FYNNEI. V was clipped by 2 bases and J by 4 bases, with 8 bases between them. In DNA form, the CDR3 reads TGTGCCAGCAGTGAAAACGGGGGCACCGGGGAGCTGTTTTTT. Protein: CASSENGGTGELFF.

The J gene is TRBJ1-3, the V gene TRBV6-1, with D perhaps matching TRBD1 (6 bases). Germline lookup yields CDR1 MNHNS and CDR2 SASEGT. Trimming removed 2 bases at V and 14 bases at J, with 19 bases between. The CDR3 is 14 amino acids. CDR3: CASSESLGGLTLYF. The CDR3 bases are TGTGCCAGCAGTGAATCTTTGGGGGGGCTAACCCTATATTTT.

The rearrangement links TRBV7-3 to TRBJ2-3, with TRBD2 matching 11 bases. The junction had 6 bases not matched to a gene; V was cut back by 5 bases and J by 8 bases. The CDR3 runs to 14 residues. Per germline, CDR1 SGHTA and CDR2 FQGTGA. In DNA, the CDR3 is TGTGCCAGCAGCCGACTAGCGGGGCTAGGTACGCAGTATTTT. It encodes CASSRLAGLGTQYF.